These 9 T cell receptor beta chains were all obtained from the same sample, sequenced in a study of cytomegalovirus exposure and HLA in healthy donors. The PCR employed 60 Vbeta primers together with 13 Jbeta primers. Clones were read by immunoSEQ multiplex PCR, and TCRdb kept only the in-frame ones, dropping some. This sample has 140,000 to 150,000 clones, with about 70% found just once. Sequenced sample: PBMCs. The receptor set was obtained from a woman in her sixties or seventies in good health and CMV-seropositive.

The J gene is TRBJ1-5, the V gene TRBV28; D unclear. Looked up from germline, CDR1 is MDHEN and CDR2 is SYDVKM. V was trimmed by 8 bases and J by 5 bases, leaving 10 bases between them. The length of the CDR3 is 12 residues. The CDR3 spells CASGPPDQPQHF. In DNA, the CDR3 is TGTGCCAGCGGGCCCCCCGATCAGCCCCAGCATTTT.

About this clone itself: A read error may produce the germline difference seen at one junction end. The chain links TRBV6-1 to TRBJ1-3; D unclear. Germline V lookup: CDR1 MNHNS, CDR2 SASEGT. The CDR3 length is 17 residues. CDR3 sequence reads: CASGEAHGGSSGNTIYF. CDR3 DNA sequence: TGTGCCAGCGGTGAAGCGCATGGCGGATCCTCTGGAAACACCATATATTTT.

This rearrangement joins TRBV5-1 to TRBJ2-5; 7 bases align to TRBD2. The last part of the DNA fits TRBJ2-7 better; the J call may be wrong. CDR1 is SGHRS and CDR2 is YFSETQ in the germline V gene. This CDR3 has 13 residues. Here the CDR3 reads CASSGEGLYEQYF. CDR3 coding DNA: TGCGCCAGCAGCGGGGAGGGGCTATACGAGCAGTACTTC.

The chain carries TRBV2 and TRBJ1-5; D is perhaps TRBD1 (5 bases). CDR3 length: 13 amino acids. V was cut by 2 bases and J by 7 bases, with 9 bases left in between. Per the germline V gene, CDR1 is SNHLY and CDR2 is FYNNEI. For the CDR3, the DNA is TGTGCCAGCAGTGAAAGGGGTTACCAGCCCCAGCATTTT. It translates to CASSERGYQPQHF. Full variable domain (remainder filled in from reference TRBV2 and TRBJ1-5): EPEVTQTPSHQVTQMGQEVILRCVPISNHLYFYWYRQILGQKVEFLVSFYNNEISEKSEIFDDQFSVERPDGSNFTLKIRSTKLEDSAMYFCASSERGYQPQHFGDGTRLSIL.

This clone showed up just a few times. The CDR3 sequence is CASSFITEAFF. The CDR3 DNA reads as TGTGCCAGTAGTTTTATCACTGAAGCTTTCTTT. The gene calls are TRBV19 and TRBJ1-1; D is unresolved. The CDR3 loop spans 11 amino acids. CDR1 LNHDA and CDR2 SQIVND come from the germline V gene (reference sequence). Trimming took 5 bases from V and 4 from J, leaving 5 bases between them.

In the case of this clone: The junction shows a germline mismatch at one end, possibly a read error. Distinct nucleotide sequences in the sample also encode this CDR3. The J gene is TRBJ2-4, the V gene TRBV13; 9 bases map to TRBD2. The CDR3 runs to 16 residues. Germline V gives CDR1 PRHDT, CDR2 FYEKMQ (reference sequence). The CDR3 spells CASSFRGRGTKNIQYF. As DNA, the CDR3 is TGTGCCAGCAGCTTTCGCGGGAGGGGTACCAAGAACATTCAGTACTTC.

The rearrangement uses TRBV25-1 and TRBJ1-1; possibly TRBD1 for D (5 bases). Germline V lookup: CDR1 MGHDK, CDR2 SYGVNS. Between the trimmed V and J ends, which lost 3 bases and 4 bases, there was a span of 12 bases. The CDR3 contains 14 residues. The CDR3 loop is CASSEDTHGTEAFF. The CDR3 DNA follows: TGTGCCAGCAGTGAGGACACCCATGGCACTGAAGCTTTCTTT.

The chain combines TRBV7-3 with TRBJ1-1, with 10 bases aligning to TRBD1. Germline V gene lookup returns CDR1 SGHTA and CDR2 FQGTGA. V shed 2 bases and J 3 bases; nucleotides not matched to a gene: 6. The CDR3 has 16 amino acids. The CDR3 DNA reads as TGTGCCAGCAGCTTAGGGAGGACAGGGGGGGACACTGAAGCTTTCTTT. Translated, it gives CASSLGRTGGDTEAFF.

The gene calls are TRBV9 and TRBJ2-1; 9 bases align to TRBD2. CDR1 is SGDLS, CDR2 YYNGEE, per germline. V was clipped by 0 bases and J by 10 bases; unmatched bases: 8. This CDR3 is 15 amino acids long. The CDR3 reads CASSVVGTSHREQFF. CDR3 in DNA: TGTGCCAGCAGCGTAGTAGGGACTAGCCATCGGGAGCAGTTCTTC. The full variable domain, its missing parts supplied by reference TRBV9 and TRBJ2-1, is DSGVTQTPKHLITATGQRVTLRCSPRSGDLSVYWYQQSLDQGLQFLIQYYNGEERAKGNILERFSAQQFPDLHSELNLSSLELGDSALYFCASSVVGTSHREQFFGPGTRLTVL.